The 20 T cell receptor beta chains in this list originate from one sample, sequenced in a study of blood T cells in healthy people across ages. Sample-barcoded 5' priming and a J-beta primer mix drove a second PCR of about 6 to 11 cycles. In TCRdb, the 5' RACE reads were re-called with MiXCR into one record per CDR3 protein. The sample has about 730,000 distinct CDR3 sequences, roughly 44% seen once. Sample: blood. All receptors derive from a woman aged 60-70 years in good health.

This clonotype was counted only a few times. The V and J genes are TRBV29-1 and TRBJ2-3; 9 positions match TRBD2. The CDR3 has 15 residues. Germline CDR1 and CDR2: SQVTM and ANQGSEA. With V trimmed by 7 bases and J by 3 bases, 11 bases remained unmatched. The CDR3 sequence: CSGSSIAGVTDTQYF. The DNA for the CDR3 is TGCAGCGGTTCATCTATAGCGGGAGTGACAGATACGCAGTATTTT.

The chain carries TRBV18 and TRBJ2-1, with 9 bases matching TRBD2. From germline, CDR1 is KGHSH and CDR2 LQKENI. The CDR3 runs to 18 residues. V shed 2 bases, J shed 0 bases, and the junction held 8 bases outside the gene matches. The CDR3 loop is CASSPTSPGLASYNEQFF. The DNA for the CDR3 is TGTGCCAGCTCACCAACCTCTCCGGGACTAGCCTCCTACAATGAGCAGTTCTTC.

There are a few counts of this clonotype. The chain is built from TRBV5-1 and TRBJ2-5; a weak D match, TRBD2 (6 bases). Trimming took off 2 bases at V and 2 bases at J, with 13 bases between the two ends. The CDR3 length is 15 residues. Germline CDR1 SGHRS, CDR2 YFSETQ. The CDR3 region has the DNA TGCGCCAGCAGCTTCCTCGAGGCGGGGCAAGAGACCCAGTACTTC. Its translation: CASSFLEAGQETQYF. Full variable domain (rest looked up from reference TRBV5-1 and TRBJ2-5): KAGVTQTPRYLIKTRGQQVTLSCSPISGHRSVSWYQQTPGQGLQFLFEYFSETQRNKGNFPGRFSGRQFSNSRSEMNVSTLELGDSALYLCASSFLEAGQETQYFGPGTRLLVL.

This clonotype turned up a few times. The chain recombines TRBV27 with TRBJ1-1; D possibly corresponds to TRBD1 (6 bases). Trimming stripped 4 bases from V and 3 bases from J, with 12 bases between. The length of the CDR3 is 14 residues. Germline assignment: CDR1 MNHEY and CDR2 SMNVEV (reference sequence). The CDR3 protein is CASSSRAGDTEAFF. For the CDR3, the DNA is TGTGCCAGCAGTTCCCGGGCAGGGGACACTGAAGCTTTCTTT.

As concerns this clonotype: A much larger clone is a single base away; this may be a read error. The chain is built from TRBV12-3 or TRBV12-4 and TRBJ2-5; TRBD2 agrees at 9 bases. The end of the DNA fits TRBJ2-7 better, so the J call may be wrong. CDR3 length: 15 residues. The CDR3: CASSGPAGGLGEQYF. In nucleotides, the CDR3 is TGTGCCAGCAGTGGACCAGCGGGAGGCCTCGGCGAGCAGTACTTC.

The chain links TRBV20-1 to TRBJ2-7; D is uncertain. V dropped 6 bases and J dropped 2 bases, with 20 bases sitting between them. CDR1 and CDR2 (germline): DFQATT, SNEGSKA (reference sequence). The CDR3 consists of 15 residues. The CDR3 protein is CSAFSGEVSTYEQYF. The CDR3 bases are TGCAGTGCCTTCAGTGGCGAAGTTTCTACCTACGAGCAGTACTTC.

CDR3 DNA: TGCAGTGAAGGGCCCCGGGGGCTTAACACTGAAGCTTTCTTT. It yields the protein CSEGPRGLNTEAFF. The chain uses TRBV20-1 and TRBJ1-1; tentative D call: TRBD1 (6 bases). The CDR3 consists of 14 residues. Trimming removed 7 bases from V and 2 bases from J, with 17 bases in between. Germline lookup yields CDR1 DFQATT and CDR2 SNEGSKA (reference sequence).

The chain is built from TRBV7-2 and TRBJ1-2; possible D gene TRBD1, 6 bases. The germline gives CDR1 SGHTA, CDR2 FQGNSA. V gave up 5 bases and J gave up 0 bases, with 7 bases separating them. The CDR3 sequence is 13 residues long. This chain's CDR3 is CASSGQTNYGYTF. The CDR3 bases are TGTGCCAGCAGCGGACAGACTAACTATGGCTACACCTTC.

This clonotype was observed many times. The chain combines TRBV20-1 with TRBJ2-3; D is perhaps TRBD2 (7 bases). V was shortened by 3 bases and J by 8 bases, with 12 bases between the two germline ends. The CDR3 extends over 12 amino acids. Germline V gene sequence: CDR1 DFQATT, CDR2 SNEGSKA (reference sequence). As DNA, the CDR3 is TGCAGTGCTAGCCTTAGGGGGGGTACGCAGTATTTT. It specifies CSASLRGGTQYF.

This rearrangement joins TRBV18 to TRBJ2-7, with 11 bases matching TRBD2. V was clipped by 6 bases and J by 7 bases; unmatched bases: 8. This CDR3 region has 14 residues. Germline CDR1 is KGHSH and CDR2 is LQKENI. CDR3 coding DNA: TGTGCCAGCTCCCCTAGCGGGGGGACACGTGAGCAGTACTTC. Residues: CASSPSGGTREQYF.

Concerning this clonotype: One junction end does not reproduce the germline sequence, and a read error may be involved. The chain couples TRBV12-3 or TRBV12-4 to TRBJ2-3, with TRBD2 identical over 10 bases. This CDR3 has 14 amino acids. CDR3 nucleotides: TGTGCCAGCAGTCTAGCGGGAGATGCAGATACGCAGTATTTT. It is translated as CASSLAGDADTQYF.

This chain uses TRBV28 with TRBJ2-1, with D hard to call. The CDR3 consists of 14 residues. The germline CDR1 and CDR2 sequences are MDHEN and SYDVKM. V gave up 6 bases and J gave up 0 bases, with 9 bases separating them. CDR3 nucleotides: TGTGCCAGCAGGAGTGCAGACTCCTACAATGAGCAGTTCTTC. Translated, it gives CASRSADSYNEQFF.

The V call is TRBV12-3 or TRBV12-4, the J call TRBJ1-1, with a weak D call TRBD1 (5 bases). Deletions cut 3 bases from V and 0 bases from J, with 11 bases between. This CDR3 is 15 amino acids long. CDR3 bases: TGTGCCAGCAGTTTGTCGGGGGTTATGAACACTGAAGCTTTCTTT. It yields the protein CASSLSGVMNTEAFF.

The chain combines TRBV3-1 with TRBJ1-2, with 11 bases lining up with TRBD1. There are 15 residues in the CDR3. Germline V gene lookup returns CDR1 LGHDT and CDR2 YNNKEL (reference sequence). J lost 7 bases, V lost 1 base, and 5 bases had no gene match. DNA for the CDR3: TGTGCCAGCAGCCAAGCGGACAGGGGGCCAGGTGGCTACACCTTC. Translation gives CASSQADRGPGGYTF. The whole variable domain, remainder taken from reference TRBV3-1 and TRBJ1-2, is DTAVSQTPKYLVTQMGNDKSIKCEQNLGHDTMYWYKQDSKKFLKIMFSYNNKELIINETVPNRFSPKSPDKAHLNLHINSLELGDSAVYFCASSQADRGPGGYTFGSGTRLTVV.

This clonotype came up a few times. In DNA, the CDR3 is TGTGCCAGCAGTGAAGGGACAGCCTGGTTTGGCTACACCTTC. It specifies CASSEGTAWFGYTF. The V and J genes are TRBV25-1 and TRBJ1-2; TRBD1 matches at 7 bases. CDR1 is MGHDK and CDR2 is SYGVNS in the germline V gene. J gave up 7 bases and V 2 bases, and 7 bases lay outside the gene matches. The CDR3 is 14 residues long.

As concerns this clonotype: No DNA is shown, since the ends of the CDR3 on it are uncertain; the CDR3 is the one TCRdb lists. The chain joins TRBV29-1 to TRBJ2-6; TRBD1, the D gene given by the table, was not confirmed from the DNA. Germline loops: CDR1 SQVTM, CDR2 ANQGSEA. The CDR3 has 16 residues if both end residues are counted. The CDR3 sequence is CCVAKGSGSGANVMTF.

This clonotype appeared many times. The CDR3 sequence: CSAGTGGYSNQPQHF. The CDR3 nucleotides read TGCAGTGCTGGGACAGGGGGATATAGCAATCAGCCCCAGCATTTT. This chain joins TRBV20-1 and TRBJ1-5; TRBD1 aligns across 11 bases. Per germline, CDR1 DFQATT and CDR2 SNEGSKA (reference sequence). This CDR3 spans 15 amino acids. Unmatched junction bases numbered 3, after V lost 5 bases and J lost 0 bases.

This chain connects TRBV9 to TRBJ1-6; 11 nucleotides agree with TRBD1. The V gene's germline CDR1 is SGDLS and CDR2 YYNGEE. The CDR3 runs 15 residues. Trimming cost V 6 bases and J 7 bases; bases outside gene matches: 6. The CDR3 DNA sequence: TGTGCCAGCACCCCGGGACAGGGGGTGAATTCACCCCTCCACTTT. Protein: CASTPGQGVNSPLHF. The full variable domain, completed using reference TRBV9 and TRBJ1-6, is DSGVTQTPKHLITATGQRVTLRCSPRSGDLSVYWYQQSLDQGLQFLIQYYNGEERAKGNILERFSAQQFPDLHSELNLSSLELGDSALYFCASTPGQGVNSPLHFGNGTRLTVT.

V usage is TRBV4-3 and J usage is TRBJ2-4, with TRBD1 matching 8 bases. The J call may be incorrect, as the DNA end agrees better with TRBJ2-5. This CDR3 region has 15 residues. Germline CDR1 reads LGHNA; CDR2 reads YSLEER. The CDR3 bases are TGCGCCAGCAGCCAAACCCCAGGACAGGGAGAGACCCAGTACTTC. This encodes CASSQTPGQGETQYF.

The gene calls are TRBV4-1 and TRBJ2-6; a possible D gene is TRBD2 (6 bases). The germline CDR1 and CDR2 sequences are MGHRA and YSYEKL. V lost 5 bases to trimming and J lost 7 bases, with 15 bases between them. CDR3 length: 15 residues. The CDR3: CASSGRDFLANVLTF. The CDR3 region has the DNA TGCGCCAGCAGCGGTAGGGACTTCCTTGCCAACGTCCTGACTTTC.